These T cell receptor beta chains were read from a single sample in a study of beta chain features in type 1 diabetes. TCRdb keeps only in-frame clones here, not all; method: immunoSEQ multiplex PCR. The sample holds about 290,000 clones, 7.5% to 9.5% seen once. Specimen: central memory CD4+ T cells from blood. The receptors here all came from a woman between 18 and 29 years old in good health. Each CDR3 is given with its conserved first and last residue. Each record gives: J gene, V gene, D gene, clone size, CDR3 protein, CDR3 DNA. The D gene is left open where the match is weak. Expanded clones get a size class; other rows say once, few or many, or leave the size out.

>TRBJ2-2|TRBV5-1|.|.
CASSSGTFGELFF
TGCGCCAGCAGCTCTGGGACATTCGGGGAGCTGTTTTTT
>TRBJ1-2|TRBV4-1|.|few
CASSRTDPNYGYTF
TGCGCCAGCAGCCGGACGGATCCTAACTATGGCTACACCTTC
>TRBJ2-5|TRBV5-4|.|many
CASSSRVAQETQYF
TGTGCCAGCAGCTCGCGGGTGGCCCAAGAGACCCAGTACTTC
>TRBJ1-2|TRBV7-9|.|many
CASSLEVYGYTF
TGTGCCAGCAGCTTGGAGGTCTATGGCTACACCTTC
>TRBJ2-1|TRBV4-2|TRBD2|.
CASSQDSGRFVNEQFF
TGTGCCAGCAGCCAAGATAGCGGGAGGTTTGTCAATGAGCAGTTCTTC
>TRBJ1-2|TRBV7-2|.|few
CASSHWEGYTF
TGTGCCAGCAGCCACTGGGAGGGCTACACCTTC
>TRBJ1-1|TRBV28|.|many
CASRQTPREAFF
TGTGCCAGCAGGCAAACCCCGAGAGAAGCTTTCTTT
>TRBJ2-3|TRBV4-2|.|few
CASSQDGIRTDTQYF
TGTGCCAGCAGCCAAGATGGCATCCGCACAGATACGCAGTATTTT
>TRBJ2-5|TRBV5-6|TRBD1|few
CASSSPDRGLETQYF
TGTGCCAGCAGCTCCCCGGACAGGGGGCTTGAGACCCAGTACTTC
>TRBJ2-7|TRBV7-9|.|many
CASSAQRGSEQYF
TGTGCCAGCAGCGCACAAAGGGGGTCCGAGCAGTACTTC
>TRBJ2-4|TRBV7-2|.|few
CASSSPDRTAKNIQYF
TGTGCCAGCAGCTCCCCAGACAGGACAGCCAAAAACATTCAGTACTTC
>TRBJ1-2|TRBV7-2|.|few
CASSFRDYGYTF
TGTGCCAGCAGCTTCAGGGACTATGGCTACACCTTC
>TRBJ2-7|TRBV6-6|.|few
CASSPDLTSSYEQYF
TGTGCCAGCAGCCCTGACCTGACAAGCTCCTACGAGCAGTACTTC
>TRBJ2-1|TRBV27|.|.
CASSSRTGVSHNEQFF
TGTGCCAGCAGTTCGAGAACGGGAGTCAGCCACAATGAGCAGTTCTTC
>TRBJ2-4|TRBV29-1|.|few
CSVIPDPKNIQYF
TGCAGCGTTATCCCGGACCCCAAAAACATTCAGTACTTC